This is a list of T cell receptor beta chains from one sample in a study of blood T cell repertoires in COVID-19. Assay used: immunoSEQ multiplex PCR; TCRdb lists only in-frame clones, some missing. The table lists about 74,000 clones, roughly 84% of them singletons. The sample taken for sequencing was peripheral blood. The receptors were sampled from a man between 65 and 79 years old with active or convalescent COVID-19. Each CDR3 is given with its conserved first and last residue. Each record gives: J gene, V gene, CDR3 length, clone size, CDR3 protein. The size of a clone is reported for some rows only, either as once, few or many, or as a class for expanded clones.

j_call: TRBJ1-6; v_call: TRBV19; cdr3_length: 14; clone_size: .; cdr3_aa: CASRPGQVNSPLHF
j_call: TRBJ1-5; v_call: TRBV5-6; cdr3_length: 17; clone_size: .; cdr3_aa: CASSLGTGTGWHQPQHF
j_call: TRBJ1-4; v_call: TRBV11-2; cdr3_length: 14; clone_size: once; cdr3_aa: CASSMDTLGEKLFF
j_call: TRBJ2-7; v_call: TRBV5-4; cdr3_length: 14; clone_size: .; cdr3_aa: CASSPPGQAYEQYF
j_call: TRBJ1-2; v_call: TRBV7-9; cdr3_length: 14; clone_size: .; cdr3_aa: CASSSRQGNYGYTF
j_call: TRBJ2-1; v_call: TRBV20-1; cdr3_length: 12; clone_size: .; cdr3_aa: CSASGRNNEQFF
j_call: TRBJ1-2; v_call: TRBV5-5; cdr3_length: 13; clone_size: few; cdr3_aa: CASSPTGEGGYTF
j_call: TRBJ1-6; v_call: TRBV19; cdr3_length: 14; clone_size: .; cdr3_aa: CASRGVSYNSPLHF
j_call: TRBJ2-1; v_call: TRBV5-4; cdr3_length: 14; clone_size: .; cdr3_aa: CASSLVGLLNEQFF
j_call: TRBJ1-6; v_call: TRBV12-3/TRBV12-4; cdr3_length: 13; clone_size: .; cdr3_aa: CASSLQENSPLHF
j_call: TRBJ2-2; v_call: TRBV24-1; cdr3_length: 17; clone_size: .; cdr3_aa: CATSVNSGGVKTGELFF
j_call: TRBJ2-3; v_call: TRBV7-8; cdr3_length: 14; clone_size: .; cdr3_aa: CASSLAGGKDTQYF